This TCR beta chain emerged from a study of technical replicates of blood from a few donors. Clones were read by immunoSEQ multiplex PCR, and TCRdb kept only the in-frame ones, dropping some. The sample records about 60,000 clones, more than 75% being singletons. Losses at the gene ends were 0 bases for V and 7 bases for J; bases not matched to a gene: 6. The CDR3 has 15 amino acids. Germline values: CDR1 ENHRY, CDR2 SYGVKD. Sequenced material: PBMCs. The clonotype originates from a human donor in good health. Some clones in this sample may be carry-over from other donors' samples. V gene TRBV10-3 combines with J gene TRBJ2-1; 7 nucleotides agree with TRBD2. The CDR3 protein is CAISESWTSTNEQFF. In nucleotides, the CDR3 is TGTGCCATCAGTGAGTCATGGACTAGTACAAATGAGCAGTTCTTC.